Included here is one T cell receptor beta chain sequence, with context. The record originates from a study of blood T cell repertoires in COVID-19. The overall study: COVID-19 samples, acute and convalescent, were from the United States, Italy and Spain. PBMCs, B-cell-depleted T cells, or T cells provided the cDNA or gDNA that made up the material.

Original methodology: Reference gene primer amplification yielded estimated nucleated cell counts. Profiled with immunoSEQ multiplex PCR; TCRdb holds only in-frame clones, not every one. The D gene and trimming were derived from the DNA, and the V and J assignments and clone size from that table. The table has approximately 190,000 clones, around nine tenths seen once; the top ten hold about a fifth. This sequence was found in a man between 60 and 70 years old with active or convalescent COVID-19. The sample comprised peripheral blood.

DNA of the CDR3: TGTGCCATCAGTCTAGGACAGGGTCGCAATCAGCCCCAGCATTTT. Its protein product is CAISLGQGRNQPQHF. The chain employs TRBV10-3 and TRBJ1-5; 8 bases align to TRBD1. The CDR3 runs 15 residues. With 5 bases clipped from V and 2 bases from J, the junction kept 5 bases outside the gene matches. Germline V gene lookup returns CDR1 ENHRY and CDR2 SYGVKD.